This T cell receptor beta chain was sequenced in a study of blood T cell repertoires in COVID-19. The wider study: The study drew acute and convalescent COVID-19 samples from the United States, Italy and Spain. The cDNA or gDNA used as material had been derived from T cells, B-cell-depleted T cells, or PBMCs.

CDR3 length equals 11 residues. Germline V gene sequence: CDR1 SQVTM, CDR2 ANQGSEA. V lost 5 bases, J lost 2 bases, and 5 bases lay in between. Methods used by the authors: Reference gene primer amplification gave estimated nucleated cell counts. TCRdb's copy holds only in-frame clones and misses some; the assay was immunoSEQ multiplex PCR. The V and J calls and the clone size are those of that table, but D and trimming were determined from the DNA. The table records 250,000 to 350,000 clones, approximately 90% of them present only once. The receptor was isolated from a woman under 40 with active or convalescent COVID-19. The sequenced sample was peripheral blood. The chain links TRBV29-1 to TRBJ2-3; the D is unclear. The CDR3 bases are TGCAGCGTTCTGTACACAGATACGCAGTATTTT. Protein sequence: CSVLYTDTQYF.